One and the same sample provided the 11 T cell receptor beta chains below, sequenced in a study of shared T cell receptors in the human thymus. Clones were read by immunoSEQ multiplex PCR, and TCRdb kept only the in-frame ones, dropping some. The sample consists of over 60,000 clones, over 90% of them appearing once. Material: thymocytes. These receptors came from a human donor.

The V gene is TRBV5-6, the J gene TRBJ1-5, with TRBD1 identical over 9 bases. Germline lookup yields CDR1 SGHDT and CDR2 YYEEEE. J lost 4 bases, V lost 0 bases, and 2 bases had no gene match. This CDR3 contains 15 residues. Written as DNA, the CDR3 is TGTGCCAGCAGCTTGGAGGGACAGGGAAATCAGCCCCAGCATTTT. This translates into CASSLEGQGNQPQHF.

The chain employs TRBV7-2 and TRBJ1-6; 9 positions agree with TRBD1. Germline CDR1 SGHTA, CDR2 FQGNSA. This CDR3 is 18 amino acids long. The junction had 15 bases not matched to a gene; V was cut back by 5 bases and J by 7 bases. The CDR3 sequence: CASSPSTFRDRDNSPLHF. The DNA for the CDR3 is TGTGCCAGCAGCCCGTCTACCTTTCGGGACAGGGACAATTCACCCCTCCACTTT. The whole variable domain, remainder taken from reference TRBV7-2 and TRBJ1-6, is GAGVSQSPSNKVTEKGKDVELRCDPISGHTALYWYRQSLGQGLEFLIYFQGNSAPDKSGLPSDRFSAERTGGSVSTLTIQRTQQEDSAVYLCASSPSTFRDRDNSPLHFGNGTRLTVT.

V and J are TRBV4-1 and TRBJ1-4; D might be TRBD1 (5 bases). Trimming stripped 0 bases from V and 0 bases from J, with 26 bases between. The CDR3 has 22 residues. Germline assignment: CDR1 MGHRA and CDR2 YSYEKL. The CDR3 DNA is TGCGCCAGCAGCCAAGAAATGGGTAGGGGTAGGGCATCATACCCAACTAATGAAAAACTGTTTTTT. Amino acid sequence: CASSQEMGRGRASYPTNEKLFF.

V gene TRBV19 combines with J gene TRBJ2-7; TRBD2 matches at 7 bases. Germline CDR1 is LNHDA and CDR2 is SQIVND (reference sequence). The length of the CDR3 is 14 residues. Trimming took 8 bases from V and 0 from J; bases not matched to a gene: 7. This chain's CDR3 is CASGRGPTSYEQYF. The CDR3 DNA follows: TGTGCCAGTGGGAGGGGTCCCACCTCCTACGAGCAGTACTTC.

In the case of this clone: The junction does not match germline at one end; this may be a read error. This sequence joins TRBV27 and TRBJ2-3; TRBD2 agrees at 10 bases. Germline V gene lookup returns CDR1 MNHEY and CDR2 SMNVEV (reference sequence). The CDR3 totals 18 residues. The CDR3 spells CVSRPWAAGGIRTDTQYF. The CDR3, as DNA: TGTGTCAGCAGACCCTGGGCAGCGGGGGGGATACGCACAGATACGCAGTATTTT.

This chain connects TRBV7-9 to TRBJ2-6; no definite D call. This CDR3 region has 16 residues. CDR1 is SEHNR and CDR2 is FQNEAQ in the germline V gene (reference sequence). Trimming took 3 bases from V and 0 from J, leaving 9 bases between them. CDR3 DNA sequence: TGTGCCAGCAGCTTTCTTAGAGCCTCTGGGGCCAACGTCCTGACTTTC. Amino acid sequence: CASSFLRASGANVLTF.

The chain carries TRBV5-4 and TRBJ2-5, with a weak D call TRBD1 (5 bases). Germline values: CDR1 SGHNT, CDR2 YYREEE (reference sequence). This CDR3 spans 12 amino acids. The V end lost 4 bases, the J end lost 1 base, and 5 bases lay between the germline ends. The CDR3 DNA is TGTGCCAGCAGCAGGGGCCAAGAGACCCAGTACTTC. It specifies CASSRGQETQYF.

V and J are TRBV14 and TRBJ1-6, with 8 nucleotides matching TRBD1. V shed 4 bases, J shed 7 bases, and the junction held 0 bases outside the gene matches. Germline CDR1 SGHDN, CDR2 FVKESK. The CDR3 covers 13 residues. The CDR3 sequence is CASSRTGNSPLHF. Here the CDR3 DNA reads TGTGCCAGCAGCCGGACAGGGAATTCACCCCTCCACTTT. Drawing the rest from reference TRBV14 and TRBJ1-6, the complete variable domain is EAGVTQFPSHSVIEKGQTVTLRCDPISGHDNLYWYRRVMGKEIKFLLHFVKESKQDESGMPNNRFLAERTGGTYSTLKVQPAELEDSGVYFCASSRTGNSPLHFGNGTRLTVT.

The chain combines TRBV5-1 with TRBJ2-7; D gene ambiguous. Germline CDR1 is SGHRS and CDR2 is YFSETQ. CDR3 size: 13 residues. V dropped 0 bases and J dropped 3 bases, with 7 bases sitting between them. CDR3 loop: CASSLGVVYEQYF. Written as DNA, the CDR3 is TGCGCCAGCAGCTTGGGGGTAGTCTACGAGCAGTACTTC.

V gene TRBV7-9 combines with J gene TRBJ1-3; D uncertain. The CDR3 consists of 14 residues. Germline loops: CDR1 SEHNR, CDR2 FQNEAQ (reference sequence). V was shortened by 5 bases and J by 1 base, with 9 bases between the two germline ends. In DNA, the CDR3 is TGTGCCAGCAGCCCCCGTTTTTCTGGAAACACCATATATTTT. It codes for CASSPRFSGNTIYF. Complete variable domain (other parts from reference TRBV7-9 and TRBJ1-3): DTGVSQNPRHKITKRGQNVTFRCDPISEHNRLYWYRQTLGQGPEFLTYFQNEAQLEKSRLLSDRFSAERPKGSFSTLEIQRTEQGDSAMYLCASSPRFSGNTIYFGEGSWLTVV.

This sequence joins TRBV29-1 and TRBJ2-1, with D perhaps matching TRBD1 or TRBD2 (7 bases each). The CDR3 runs 13 residues. V was shortened by 8 bases and J by 6 bases, with 17 bases between the two germline ends. Germline-derived CDR1 and CDR2 are SQVTM and ANQGSEA. The CDR3 DNA reads TGCAGCCCAGGGGGAGGGCTGGGCAATGAGCAGTTCTTC. This codes for CSPGGGLGNEQFF.